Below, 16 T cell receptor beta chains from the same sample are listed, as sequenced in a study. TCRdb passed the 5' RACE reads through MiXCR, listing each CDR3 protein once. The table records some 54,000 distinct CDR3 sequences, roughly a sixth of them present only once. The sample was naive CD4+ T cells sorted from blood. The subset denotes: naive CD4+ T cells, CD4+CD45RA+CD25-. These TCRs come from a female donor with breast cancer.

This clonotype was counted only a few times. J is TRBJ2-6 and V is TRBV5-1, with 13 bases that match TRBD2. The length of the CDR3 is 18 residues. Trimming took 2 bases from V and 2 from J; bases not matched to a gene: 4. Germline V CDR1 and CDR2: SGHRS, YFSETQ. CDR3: CASSLGLAGAAGANVLTF. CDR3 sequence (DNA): TGCGCCAGCAGCTTAGGACTAGCGGGAGCGGCTGGGGCCAACGTCCTGACTTTC.

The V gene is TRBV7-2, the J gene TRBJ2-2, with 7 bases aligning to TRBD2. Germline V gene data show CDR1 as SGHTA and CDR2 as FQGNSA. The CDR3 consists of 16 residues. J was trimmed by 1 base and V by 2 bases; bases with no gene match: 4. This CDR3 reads CASSLNPSGNTGELFF. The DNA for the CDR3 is TGTGCCAGCAGCTTAAACCCTAGCGGGAACACCGGGGAGCTGTTTTTT. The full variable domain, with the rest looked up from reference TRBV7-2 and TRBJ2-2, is GAGVSQSPSNKVTEKGKDVELRCDPISGHTALYWYRQSLGQGLEFLIYFQGNSAPDKSGLPSDRFSAERTGGSVSTLTIQRTQQEDSAVYLCASSLNPSGNTGELFFGEGSRLTVL.

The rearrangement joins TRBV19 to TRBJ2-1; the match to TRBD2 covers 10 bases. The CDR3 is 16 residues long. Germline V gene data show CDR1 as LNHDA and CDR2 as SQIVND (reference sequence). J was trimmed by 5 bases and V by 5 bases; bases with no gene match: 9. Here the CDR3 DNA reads TGTGCCAGTAGTTACCCTAGCGGGAGTCTAAACAATGAGCAGTTCTTC. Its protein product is CASSYPSGSLNNEQFF.

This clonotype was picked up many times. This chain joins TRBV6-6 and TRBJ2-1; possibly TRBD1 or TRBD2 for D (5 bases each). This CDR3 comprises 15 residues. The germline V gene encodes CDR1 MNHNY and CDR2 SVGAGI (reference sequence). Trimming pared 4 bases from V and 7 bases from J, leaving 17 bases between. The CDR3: CASSSRVSGKNEQFF. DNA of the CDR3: TGTGCCAGCAGTTCCAGGGTTTCGGGAAAAAATGAGCAGTTCTTC.

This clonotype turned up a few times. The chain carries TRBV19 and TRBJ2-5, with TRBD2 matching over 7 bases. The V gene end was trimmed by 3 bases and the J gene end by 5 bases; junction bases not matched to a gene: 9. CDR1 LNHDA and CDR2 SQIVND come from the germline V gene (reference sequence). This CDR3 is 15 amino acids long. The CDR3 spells CASSMGREGLETQYF. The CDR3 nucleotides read TGTGCCAGTAGTATGGGTAGGGAGGGCCTCGAGACCCAGTACTTC.

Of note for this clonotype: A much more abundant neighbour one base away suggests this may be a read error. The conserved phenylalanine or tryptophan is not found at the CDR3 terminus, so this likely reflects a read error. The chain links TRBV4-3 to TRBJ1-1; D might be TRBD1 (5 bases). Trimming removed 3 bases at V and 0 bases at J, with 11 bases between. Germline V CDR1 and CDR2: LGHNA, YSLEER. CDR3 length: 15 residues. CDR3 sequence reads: CASSQLGRVNTEAFL. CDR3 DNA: TGCGCCAGCAGCCAGCTGGGCAGGGTGAACACTGAAGCTTTCTTG.

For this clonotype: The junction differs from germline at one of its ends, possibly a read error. The CDR3 DNA reads as TGTGCCAGCTGTTACTCGTCGGGATCTGGAAACACCATATATTTT. It translates to CASCYSSGSGNTIYF. V usage is TRBV6-2 or TRBV6-3 and J usage is TRBJ1-3; D remains ambiguous. There are 15 residues in the CDR3. Germline loops: CDR1 MNHEY, CDR2 SVGEGT.

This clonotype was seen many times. The CDR3 loop reads CASSPGLGEKLFF. CDR3 in DNA: TGTGCCAGCAGCCCGGGGTTGGGAGAAAAACTGTTTTTT. The chain carries TRBV3-1 and TRBJ1-4; D is unresolved. CDR3 length equals 13 residues. The germline V and J ends were trimmed by 4 bases and 8 bases, with 11 bases remaining between them. Per the germline V gene, CDR1 is LGHDT and CDR2 is YNNKEL (reference sequence). The variable domain in full, completed from reference TRBV3-1 and TRBJ1-4, reads DTAVSQTPKYLVTQMGNDKSIKCEQNLGHDTMYWYKQDSKKFLKIMFSYNNKELIINETVPNRFSPKSPDKAHLNLHINSLELGDSAVYFCASSPGLGEKLFFGSGTQLSVL.

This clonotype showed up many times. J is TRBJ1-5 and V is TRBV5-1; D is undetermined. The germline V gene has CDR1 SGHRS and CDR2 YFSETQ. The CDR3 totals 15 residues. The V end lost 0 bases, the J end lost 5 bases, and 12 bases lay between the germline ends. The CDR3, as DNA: TGCGCCAGCAGCTTGGATGGAGGGTCTTATCAGCCCCAGCATTTT. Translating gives CASSLDGGSYQPQHF.

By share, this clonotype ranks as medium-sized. The CDR3 is CASSLEQHTEAFF. The CDR3 nucleotides read TGTGCCAGCAGCTTAGAACAGCACACTGAAGCTTTCTTT. The J gene is TRBJ1-1, the V gene TRBV7-2; D call uncertain. The V gene's germline CDR1 is SGHTA and CDR2 FQGNSA. Trimming took 1 base from V and 3 from J, leaving 6 bases between them. The CDR3 length is 13 residues.

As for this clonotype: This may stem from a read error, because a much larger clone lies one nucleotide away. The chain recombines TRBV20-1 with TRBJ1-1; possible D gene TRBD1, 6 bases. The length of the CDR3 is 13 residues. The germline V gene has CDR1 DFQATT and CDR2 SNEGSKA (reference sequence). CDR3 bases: TGCAGTGCTAGGACAGGAGGTAGCACTGAAGCTTGCTTT. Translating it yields CSARTGGSTEACF.

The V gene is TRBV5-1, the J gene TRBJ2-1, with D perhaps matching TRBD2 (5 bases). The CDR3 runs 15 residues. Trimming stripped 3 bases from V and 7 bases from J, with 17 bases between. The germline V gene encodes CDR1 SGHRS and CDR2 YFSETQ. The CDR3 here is CASSSTSSTGNEQFF. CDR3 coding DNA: TGCGCCAGCAGCTCCACTAGTTCCACGGGTAATGAGCAGTTCTTC.

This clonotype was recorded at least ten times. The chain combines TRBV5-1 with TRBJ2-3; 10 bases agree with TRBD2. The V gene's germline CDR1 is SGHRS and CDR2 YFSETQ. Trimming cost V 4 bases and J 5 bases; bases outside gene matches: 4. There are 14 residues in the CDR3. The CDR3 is CASSPGLAEDTQYF. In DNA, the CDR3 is TGCGCCAGCAGCCCCGGACTAGCGGAAGATACGCAGTATTTT.

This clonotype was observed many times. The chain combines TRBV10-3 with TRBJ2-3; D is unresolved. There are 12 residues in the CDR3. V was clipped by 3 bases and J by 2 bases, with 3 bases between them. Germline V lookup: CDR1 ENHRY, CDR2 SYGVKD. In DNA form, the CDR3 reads TGTGCCATCAGTGACTCCACAGATACGCAGTATTTT. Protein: CAISDSTDTQYF.

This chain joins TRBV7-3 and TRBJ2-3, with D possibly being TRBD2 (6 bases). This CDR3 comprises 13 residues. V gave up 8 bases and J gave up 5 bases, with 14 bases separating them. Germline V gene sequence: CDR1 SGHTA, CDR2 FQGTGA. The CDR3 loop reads CASGYTAGDTQYF. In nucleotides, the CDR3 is TGTGCCAGCGGATATACAGCGGGAGATACGCAGTATTTT.

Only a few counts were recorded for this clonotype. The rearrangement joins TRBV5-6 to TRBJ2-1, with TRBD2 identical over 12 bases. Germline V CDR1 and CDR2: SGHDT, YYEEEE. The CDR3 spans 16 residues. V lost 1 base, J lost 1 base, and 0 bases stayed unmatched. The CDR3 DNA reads TGTGCCAGCAGCTTGCTAGCGGGAGGGTCCTACAATGAGCAGTTCTTC. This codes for CASSLLAGGSYNEQFF.